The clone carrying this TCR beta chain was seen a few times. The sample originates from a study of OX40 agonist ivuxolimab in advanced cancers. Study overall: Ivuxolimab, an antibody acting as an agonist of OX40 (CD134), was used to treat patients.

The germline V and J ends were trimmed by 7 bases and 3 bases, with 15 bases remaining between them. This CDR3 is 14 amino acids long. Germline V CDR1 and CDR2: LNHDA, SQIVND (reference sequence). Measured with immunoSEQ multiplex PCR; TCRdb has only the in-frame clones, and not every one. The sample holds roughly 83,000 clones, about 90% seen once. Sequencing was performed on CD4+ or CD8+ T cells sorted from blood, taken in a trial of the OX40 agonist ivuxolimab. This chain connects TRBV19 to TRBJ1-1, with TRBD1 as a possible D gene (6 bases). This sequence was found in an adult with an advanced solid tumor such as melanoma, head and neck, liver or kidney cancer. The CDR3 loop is CASIANTGYTEAFF. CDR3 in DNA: TGTGCCAGTATCGCGAACACAGGGTACACTGAAGCTTTCTTT.